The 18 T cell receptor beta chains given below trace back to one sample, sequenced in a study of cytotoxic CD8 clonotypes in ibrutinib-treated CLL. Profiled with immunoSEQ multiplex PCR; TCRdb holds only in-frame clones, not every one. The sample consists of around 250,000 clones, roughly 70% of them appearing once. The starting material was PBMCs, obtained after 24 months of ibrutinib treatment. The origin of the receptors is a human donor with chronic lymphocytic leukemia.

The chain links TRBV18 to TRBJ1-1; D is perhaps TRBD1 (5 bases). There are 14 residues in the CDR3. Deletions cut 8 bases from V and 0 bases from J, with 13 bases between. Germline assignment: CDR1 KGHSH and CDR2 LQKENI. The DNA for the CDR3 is TGTGCCAGCGCTGGGGGGAACGTGAACACTGAAGCTTTCTTT. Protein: CASAGGNVNTEAFF. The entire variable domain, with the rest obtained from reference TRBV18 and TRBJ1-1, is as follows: NAGVMQNPRHLVRRRGQEARLRCSPMKGHSHVYWYRQLPEEGLKFMVYLQKENIIDESGMPKERFSAEFPKEGPSILRIQQVVRGDSAAYFCASAGGNVNTEAFFGQGTRLTVV.

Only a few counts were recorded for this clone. The CDR3 coding sequence is TGTGCCAGCAGCACCCAACAGGGGGCCAGCACTGAAGCTTTCTTT. Protein sequence: CASSTQQGASTEAFF. This chain connects TRBV4-2 to TRBJ1-1; the match to TRBD1 covers 9 bases. CDR1 is LGHNA and CDR2 is YNFKEQ in the germline V gene. The CDR3 spans 15 residues. The J segment lost 4 bases and the V segment lost 5 bases, leaving 8 bases of the junction unmatched.

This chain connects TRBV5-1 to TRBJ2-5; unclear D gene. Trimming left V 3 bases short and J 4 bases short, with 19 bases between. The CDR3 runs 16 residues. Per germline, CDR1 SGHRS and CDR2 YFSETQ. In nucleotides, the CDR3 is TGCGCCAGCAGCTACGACAATACTATGGCCGGAGAGACCCAGTACTTC. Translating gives CASSYDNTMAGETQYF.

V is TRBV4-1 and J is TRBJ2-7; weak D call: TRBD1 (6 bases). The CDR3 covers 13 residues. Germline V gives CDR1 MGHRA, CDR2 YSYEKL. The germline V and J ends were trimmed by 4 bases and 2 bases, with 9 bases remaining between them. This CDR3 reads CASSPGTTYEQYF. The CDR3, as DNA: TGCGCCAGCAGCCCCGGGACAACCTACGAGCAGTACTTC.

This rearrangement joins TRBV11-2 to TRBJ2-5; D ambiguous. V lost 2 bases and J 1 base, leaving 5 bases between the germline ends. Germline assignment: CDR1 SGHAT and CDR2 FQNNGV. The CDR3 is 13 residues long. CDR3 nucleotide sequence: TGTGCCAGCAGCTTAAATAGCCAAGAGACCCAGTACTTC. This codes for CASSLNSQETQYF.

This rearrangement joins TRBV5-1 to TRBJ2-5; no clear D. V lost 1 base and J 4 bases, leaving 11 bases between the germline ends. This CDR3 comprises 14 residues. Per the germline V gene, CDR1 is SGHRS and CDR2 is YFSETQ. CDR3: CASSLRLGGETQYF. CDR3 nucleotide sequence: TGCGCCAGCAGCTTGCGGCTAGGCGGAGAGACCCAGTACTTC. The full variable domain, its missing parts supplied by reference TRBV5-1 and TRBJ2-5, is KAGVTQTPRYLIKTRGQQVTLSCSPISGHRSVSWYQQTPGQGLQFLFEYFSETQRNKGNFPGRFSGRQFSNSRSEMNVSTLELGDSALYLCASSLRLGGETQYFGPGTRLLVL.

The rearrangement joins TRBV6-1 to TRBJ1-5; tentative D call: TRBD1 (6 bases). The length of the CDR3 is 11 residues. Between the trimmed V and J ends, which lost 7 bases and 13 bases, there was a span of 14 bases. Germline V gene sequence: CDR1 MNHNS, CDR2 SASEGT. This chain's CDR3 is CASKGGPPQHF. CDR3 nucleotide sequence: TGTGCCAGCAAGGGGGGGCCTCCTCAGCATTTT.

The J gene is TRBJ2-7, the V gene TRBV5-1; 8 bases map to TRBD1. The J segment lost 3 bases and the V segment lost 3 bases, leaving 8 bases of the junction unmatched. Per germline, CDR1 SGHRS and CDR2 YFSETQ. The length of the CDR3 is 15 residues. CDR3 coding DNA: TGCGCCAGCAGCTCCGGACAGGGTGGGTACTACGAGCAGTACTTC. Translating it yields CASSSGQGGYYEQYF. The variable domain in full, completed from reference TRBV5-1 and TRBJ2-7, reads KAGVTQTPRYLIKTRGQQVTLSCSPISGHRSVSWYQQTPGQGLQFLFEYFSETQRNKGNFPGRFSGRQFSNSRSEMNVSTLELGDSALYLCASSSGQGGYYEQYFGPGTRLTVT.

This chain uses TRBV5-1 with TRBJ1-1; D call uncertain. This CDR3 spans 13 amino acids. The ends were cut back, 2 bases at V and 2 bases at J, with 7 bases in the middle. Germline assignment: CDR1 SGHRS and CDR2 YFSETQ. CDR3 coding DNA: TGCGCCAGCAGCTTACGCAGCAACACTGAAGCTTTCTTT. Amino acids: CASSLRSNTEAFF. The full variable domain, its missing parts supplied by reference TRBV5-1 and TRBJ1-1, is KAGVTQTPRYLIKTRGQQVTLSCSPISGHRSVSWYQQTPGQGLQFLFEYFSETQRNKGNFPGRFSGRQFSNSRSEMNVSTLELGDSALYLCASSLRSNTEAFFGQGTRLTVV.

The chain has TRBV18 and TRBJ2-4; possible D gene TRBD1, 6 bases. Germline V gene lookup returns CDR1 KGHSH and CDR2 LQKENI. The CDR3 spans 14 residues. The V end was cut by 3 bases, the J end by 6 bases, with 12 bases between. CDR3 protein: CASSPWDTLNIQYF. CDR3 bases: TGTGCCAGCTCACCCTGGGACACTTTAAACATTCAGTACTTC.

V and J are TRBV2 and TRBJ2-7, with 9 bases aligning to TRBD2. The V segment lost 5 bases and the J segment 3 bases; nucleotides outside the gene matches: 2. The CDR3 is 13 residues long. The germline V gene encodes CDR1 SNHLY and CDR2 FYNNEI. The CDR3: CASSLAGVYEQYF. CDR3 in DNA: TGTGCCAGCAGTTTAGCGGGAGTCTACGAGCAGTACTTC.

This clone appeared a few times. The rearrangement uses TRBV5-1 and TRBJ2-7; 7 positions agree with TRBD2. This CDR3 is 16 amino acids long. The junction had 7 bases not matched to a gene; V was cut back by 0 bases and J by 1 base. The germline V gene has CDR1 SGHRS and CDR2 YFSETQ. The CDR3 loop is CASSLGSGAISYEQYF. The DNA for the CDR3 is TGCGCCAGCAGCTTGGGCAGCGGGGCAATTTCCTACGAGCAGTACTTC.

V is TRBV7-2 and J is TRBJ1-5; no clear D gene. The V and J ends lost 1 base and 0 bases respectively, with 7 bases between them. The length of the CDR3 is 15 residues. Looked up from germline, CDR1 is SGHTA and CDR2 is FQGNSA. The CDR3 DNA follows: TGTGCCAGCAGCTTAGTTCTGGGTAGCAATCAGCCCCAGCATTTT. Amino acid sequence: CASSLVLGSNQPQHF.

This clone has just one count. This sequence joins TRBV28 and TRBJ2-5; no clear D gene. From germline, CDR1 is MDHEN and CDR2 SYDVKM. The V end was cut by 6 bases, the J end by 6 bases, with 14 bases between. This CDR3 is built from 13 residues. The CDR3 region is CASSPGRQKTQYF. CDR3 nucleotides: TGTGCCAGCAGCCCGGGCCGTCAGAAGACCCAGTACTTC.

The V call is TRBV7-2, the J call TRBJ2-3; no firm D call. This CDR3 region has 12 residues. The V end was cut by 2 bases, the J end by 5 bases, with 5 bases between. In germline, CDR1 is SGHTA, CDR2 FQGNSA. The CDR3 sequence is CASSLYKDTQYF. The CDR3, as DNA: TGTGCCAGCAGCTTATACAAAGATACGCAGTATTTT.

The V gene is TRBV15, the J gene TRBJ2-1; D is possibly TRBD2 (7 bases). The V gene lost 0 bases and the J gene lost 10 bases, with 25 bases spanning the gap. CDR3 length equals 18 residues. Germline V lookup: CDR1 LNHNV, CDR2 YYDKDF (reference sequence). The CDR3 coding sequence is TGTGCCACCAGCAGAGATCGGGGGGCCGTACTTACGCCTCTGGAGCAGTTCTTC. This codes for CATSRDRGAVLTPLEQFF.

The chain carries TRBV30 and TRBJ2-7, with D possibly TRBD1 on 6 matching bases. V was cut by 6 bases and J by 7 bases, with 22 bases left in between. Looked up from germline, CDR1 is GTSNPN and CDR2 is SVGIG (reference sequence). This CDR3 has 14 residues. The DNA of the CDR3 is TGTGCCTGCTATGACCAGGGGTCGGGTCGGGAGCAGTACTTC. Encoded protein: CACYDQGSGREQYF.

The CDR3 spells CASSTSSGGPYNEQFF. The CDR3 nucleotides are TGTGCCAGCAGCACCTCATCAGGGGGGCCATACAATGAGCAGTTCTTC. V usage is TRBV11-2 and J usage is TRBJ2-1; D may be TRBD1 (7 bases). The germline gives CDR1 SGHAT, CDR2 FQNNGV. With 5 bases removed from V and 4 bases from J, the gap between germline ends came to 18 bases. The CDR3 spans 16 residues.